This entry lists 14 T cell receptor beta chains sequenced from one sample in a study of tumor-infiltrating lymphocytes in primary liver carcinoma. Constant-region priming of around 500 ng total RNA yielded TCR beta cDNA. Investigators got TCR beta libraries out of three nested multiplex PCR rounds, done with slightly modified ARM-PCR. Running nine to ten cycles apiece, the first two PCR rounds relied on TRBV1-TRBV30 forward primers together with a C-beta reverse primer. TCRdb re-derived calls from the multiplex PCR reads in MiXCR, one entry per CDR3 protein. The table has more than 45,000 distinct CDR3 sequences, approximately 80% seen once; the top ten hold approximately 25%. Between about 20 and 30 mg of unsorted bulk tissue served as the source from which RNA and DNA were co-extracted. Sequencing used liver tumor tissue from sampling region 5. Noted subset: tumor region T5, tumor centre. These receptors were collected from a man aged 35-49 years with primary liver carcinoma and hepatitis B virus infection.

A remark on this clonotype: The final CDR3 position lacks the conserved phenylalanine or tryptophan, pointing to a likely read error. The CDR3 protein is CTSSHPRPSGANVLTS. The CDR3 DNA reads as TGTACCAGCAGCCATCCGAGGCCCTCTGGGGCCAACGTCCTGACTTCC. The chain carries TRBV11-1 and TRBJ2-6; no firm D call. This CDR3 has 16 residues. Per germline, CDR1 SGHAT and CDR2 FQDESV (reference sequence).

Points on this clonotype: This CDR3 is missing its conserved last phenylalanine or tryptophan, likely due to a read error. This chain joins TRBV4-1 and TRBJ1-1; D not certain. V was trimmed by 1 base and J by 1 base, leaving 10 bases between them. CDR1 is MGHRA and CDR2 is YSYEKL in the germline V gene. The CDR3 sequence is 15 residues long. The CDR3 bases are TGCGCCAGCAGCCAAGCTGTACTCGGGAACACTGAAGCTTTCTCT. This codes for CASSQAVLGNTEAFS.

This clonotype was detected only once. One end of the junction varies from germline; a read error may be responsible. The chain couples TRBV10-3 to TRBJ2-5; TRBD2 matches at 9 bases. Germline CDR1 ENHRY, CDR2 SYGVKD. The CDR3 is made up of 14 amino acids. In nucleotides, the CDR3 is TGTGTCACCGTGCCAGGACTAGCGATGGAGATCCAGTACTTC. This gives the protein CVTVPGLAMEIQYF.

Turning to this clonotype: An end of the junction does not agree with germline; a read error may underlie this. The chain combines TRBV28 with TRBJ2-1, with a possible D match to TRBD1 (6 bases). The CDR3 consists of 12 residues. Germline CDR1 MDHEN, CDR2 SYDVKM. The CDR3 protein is CACSGTSDEQLF. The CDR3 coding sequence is TGTGCCTGCAGTGGGACAAGCGATGAGCAGTTATTC.

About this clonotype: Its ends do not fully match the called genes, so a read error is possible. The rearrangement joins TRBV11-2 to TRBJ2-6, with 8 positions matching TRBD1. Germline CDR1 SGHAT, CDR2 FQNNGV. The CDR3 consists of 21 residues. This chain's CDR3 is CASSMGGDRGISISGANVMTF. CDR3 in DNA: TGTGCCAGCAGCATGGGGGGAGACAGGGGCATTTCCATCTCCGGGGCCAACGTCATGACTTTC.

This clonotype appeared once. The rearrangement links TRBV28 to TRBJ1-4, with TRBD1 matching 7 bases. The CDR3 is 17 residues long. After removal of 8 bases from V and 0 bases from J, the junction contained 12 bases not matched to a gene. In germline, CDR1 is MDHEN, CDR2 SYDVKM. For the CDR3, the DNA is TGTGCCAGCGGTTATGGGGACAGATTTGCAACTAATGAAAAACTGTTTTTT. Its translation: CASGYGDRFATNEKLFF.

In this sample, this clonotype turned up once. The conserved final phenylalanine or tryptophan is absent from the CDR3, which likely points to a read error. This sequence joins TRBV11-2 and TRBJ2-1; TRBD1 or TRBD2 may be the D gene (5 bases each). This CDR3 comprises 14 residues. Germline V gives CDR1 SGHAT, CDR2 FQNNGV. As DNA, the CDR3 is TGTGCCATCAGCATGTCTAGCTTGGGGCATGAGCAGTTCTAC. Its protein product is CAISMSSLGHEQFY.

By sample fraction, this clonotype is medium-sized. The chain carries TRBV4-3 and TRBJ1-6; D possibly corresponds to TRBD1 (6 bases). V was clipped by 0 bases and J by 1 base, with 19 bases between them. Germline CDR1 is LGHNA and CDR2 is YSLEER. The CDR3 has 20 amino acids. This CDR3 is CASSQDLQGQGSSYNSPLHF. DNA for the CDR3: TGCGCCAGCAGCCAAGATCTCCAAGGGCAGGGGTCGTCCTATAATTCACCCCTCCACTTT.

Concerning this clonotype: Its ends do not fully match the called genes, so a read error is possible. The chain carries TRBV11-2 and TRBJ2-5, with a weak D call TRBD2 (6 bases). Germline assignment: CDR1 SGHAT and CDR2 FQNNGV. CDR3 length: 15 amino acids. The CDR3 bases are TGTGCCAGCAGCTTAAGGGCTAGCGCACAAGAGATCCAGTACTTC. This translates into CASSLRASAQEIQYF. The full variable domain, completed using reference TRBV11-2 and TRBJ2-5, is EAGVAQSPRYKIIEKRQSVAFWCNPISGHATLYWYQQILGQGPKLLIQFQNNGVVDDSQLPKDRFSAERLKGVDSTLKIQPAKLEDSAVYLCASSLRASAQEIQYFGPGTRLLVL.

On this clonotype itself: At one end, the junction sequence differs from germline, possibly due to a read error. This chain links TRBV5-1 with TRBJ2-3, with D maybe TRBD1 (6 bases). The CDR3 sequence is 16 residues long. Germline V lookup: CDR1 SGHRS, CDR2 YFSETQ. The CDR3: CARSLNGRGSTNTQYF. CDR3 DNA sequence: TGCGCCAGAAGCTTGAACGGCAGGGGAAGCACAAATACGCAGTATTTT.

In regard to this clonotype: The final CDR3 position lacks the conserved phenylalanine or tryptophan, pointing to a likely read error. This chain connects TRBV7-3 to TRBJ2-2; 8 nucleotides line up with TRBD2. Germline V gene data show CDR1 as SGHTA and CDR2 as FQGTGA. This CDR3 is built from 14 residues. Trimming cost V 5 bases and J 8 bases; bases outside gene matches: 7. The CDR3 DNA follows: TGTGCCAGCAGCCGCGGACTAGCATCGGGGGAGCTGTTTCTT. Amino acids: CASSRGLASGELFL.

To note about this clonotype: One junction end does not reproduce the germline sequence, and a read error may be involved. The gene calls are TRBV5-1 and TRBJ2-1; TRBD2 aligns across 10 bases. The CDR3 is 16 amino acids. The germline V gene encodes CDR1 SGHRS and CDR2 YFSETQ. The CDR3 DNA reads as TGCGCCAGCAGCTTGACTTTAGCGGGAGGCAGCAATGAGCAGCTCTTC. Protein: CASSLTLAGGSNEQLF.

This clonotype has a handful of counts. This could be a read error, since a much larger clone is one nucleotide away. The CDR3 DNA follows: TGTGCCAGAAGTCGGTGGCCCTACGAGCAGTACTTC. Its protein product is CARSRWPYEQYF. The chain combines TRBV28 with TRBJ2-7, with D uncertain. Germline V gives CDR1 MDHEN, CDR2 SYDVKM. V gave up 9 bases and J gave up 2 bases, with 11 bases separating them. CDR3 length equals 12 residues.

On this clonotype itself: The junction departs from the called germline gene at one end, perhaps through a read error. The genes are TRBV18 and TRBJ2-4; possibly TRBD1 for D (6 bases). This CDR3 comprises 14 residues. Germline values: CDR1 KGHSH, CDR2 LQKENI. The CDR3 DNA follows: TGTGCCAGCTCCCTCAGGGGAACCAAAAACATTCAGAATTTC. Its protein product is CASSLRGTKNIQNF.